This T cell receptor beta chain was retrieved from a study of blood T cell repertoires in COVID-19. Authors' data handling: Estimation of nucleated cell counts relied on the amplification of reference gene primers. Method: immunoSEQ multiplex PCR; TCRdb's copy keeps in-frame clones and lacks some. For V, J and clone size, that table is used; D and trimming come from the DNA. The sample contains 230,000 or so clones, roughly 84% of which appear only once. The sequenced sample consisted of peripheral blood. The clonotype comes from a man between 45 and 60 years old with active or convalescent COVID-19.

The CDR3 loop reads CASSLRWTGGGIEAFF. In DNA, the CDR3 is TGTGCCAGCAGCTTGCGTTGGACAGGGGGCGGGATTGAAGCTTTCTTT. The chain has TRBV5-6 and TRBJ1-1; 11 bases line up with TRBD1. Trimming removed 1 base from V and 7 bases from J; junction bases left unmatched: 9. Germline-derived CDR1 and CDR2 are SGHDT and YYEEEE. The CDR3 spans 16 residues.